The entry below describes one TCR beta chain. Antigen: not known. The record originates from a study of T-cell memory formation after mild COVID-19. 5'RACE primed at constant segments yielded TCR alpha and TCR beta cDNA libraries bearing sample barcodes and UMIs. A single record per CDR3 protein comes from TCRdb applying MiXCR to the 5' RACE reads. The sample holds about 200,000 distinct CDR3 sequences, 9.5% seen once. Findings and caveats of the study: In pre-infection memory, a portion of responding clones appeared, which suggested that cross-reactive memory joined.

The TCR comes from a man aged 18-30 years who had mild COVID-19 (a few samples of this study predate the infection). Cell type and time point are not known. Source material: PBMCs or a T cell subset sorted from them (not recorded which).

The CDR3, as DNA: TGTGCCAGCAGGGCGACAGGGGATCAGCCCCAGCATTTT. It yields the protein CASRATGDQPQHF. J is TRBJ1-5 and V is TRBV2; 8 bases map to TRBD1. The germline V gene encodes CDR1 SNHLY and CDR2 FYNNEI. V dropped 6 bases and J dropped 5; count of bases not matched to a gene: 3. This CDR3 comprises 13 residues. Using reference TRBV2 and TRBJ1-5 for the parts outside the CDR3, the full variable domain is EPEVTQTPSHQVTQMGQEVILRCVPISNHLYFYWYRQILGQKVEFLVSFYNNEISEKSEIFDDQFSVERPDGSNFTLKIRSTKLEDSAMYFCASRATGDQPQHFGDGTRLSIL.